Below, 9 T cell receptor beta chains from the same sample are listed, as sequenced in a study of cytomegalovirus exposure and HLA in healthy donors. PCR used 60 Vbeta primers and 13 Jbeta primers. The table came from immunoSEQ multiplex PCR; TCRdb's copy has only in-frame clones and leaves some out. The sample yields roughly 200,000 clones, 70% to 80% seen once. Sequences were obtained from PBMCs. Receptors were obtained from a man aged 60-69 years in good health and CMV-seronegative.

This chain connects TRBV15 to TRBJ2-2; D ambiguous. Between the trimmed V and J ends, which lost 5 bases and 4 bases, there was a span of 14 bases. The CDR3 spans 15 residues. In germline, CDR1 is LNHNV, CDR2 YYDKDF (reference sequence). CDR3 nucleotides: TGTGCCACCAGCCAAAGTGGCGGTTTCACCGGGGAGCTGTTTTTT. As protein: CATSQSGGFTGELFF. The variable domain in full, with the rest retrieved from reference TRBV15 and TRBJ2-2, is DAMVIQNPRYQVTQFGKPVTLSCSQTLNHNVMYWYQQKSSQAPKLLFHYYDKDFNNEADTPDNFQSRRPNTSFCFLDIRSPGLGDTAMYLCATSQSGGFTGELFFGEGSRLTVL.

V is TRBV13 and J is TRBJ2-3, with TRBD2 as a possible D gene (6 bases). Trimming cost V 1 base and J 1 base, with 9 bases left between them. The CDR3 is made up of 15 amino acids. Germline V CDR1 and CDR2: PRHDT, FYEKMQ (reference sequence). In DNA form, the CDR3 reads TGTGCCAGCAGCTTAGAAGCTAGCGGCACAGATACGCAGTATTTT. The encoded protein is CASSLEASGTDTQYF.

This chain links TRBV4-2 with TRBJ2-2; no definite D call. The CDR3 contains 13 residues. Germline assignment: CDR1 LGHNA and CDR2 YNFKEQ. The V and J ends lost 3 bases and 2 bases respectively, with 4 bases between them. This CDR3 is CASSHINTGELFF. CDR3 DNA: TGTGCCAGCAGCCATATAAACACCGGGGAGCTGTTTTTT.

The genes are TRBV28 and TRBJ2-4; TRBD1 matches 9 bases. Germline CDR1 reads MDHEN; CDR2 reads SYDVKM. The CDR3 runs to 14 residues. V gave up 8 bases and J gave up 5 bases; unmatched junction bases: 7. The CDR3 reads CASGHRGRQNIQYF. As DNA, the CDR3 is TGTGCCAGCGGACACAGGGGGCGTCAAAACATTCAGTACTTC.

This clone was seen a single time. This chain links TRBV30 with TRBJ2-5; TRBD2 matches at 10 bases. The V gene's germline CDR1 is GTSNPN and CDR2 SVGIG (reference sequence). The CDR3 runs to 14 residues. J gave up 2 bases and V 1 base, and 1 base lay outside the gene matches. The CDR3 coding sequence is TGTGCCTGGAGTGCGACTAGCGGGCAAGAGACCCAGTACTTC. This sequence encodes CAWSATSGQETQYF.

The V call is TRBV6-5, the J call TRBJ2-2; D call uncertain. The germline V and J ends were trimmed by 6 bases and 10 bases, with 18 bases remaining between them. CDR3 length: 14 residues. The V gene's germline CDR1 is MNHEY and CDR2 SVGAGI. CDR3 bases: TGTGCCAGCAGCCTACGGGTCGGGTCCAAGGAGCTGTTTTTT. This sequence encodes CASSLRVGSKELFF.

CDR3 DNA: TGTGCCAGCAGCTCCCATCCGGGAACTCTCTACGAGCAGTACTTC. The encoded protein is CASSSHPGTLYEQYF. The gene calls are TRBV11-2 and TRBJ2-7, with D tentatively TRBD2 (5 bases). This CDR3 is 15 amino acids long. Trimming cost V 4 bases and J 3 bases, with 16 bases left between them. Germline V gives CDR1 SGHAT, CDR2 FQNNGV.

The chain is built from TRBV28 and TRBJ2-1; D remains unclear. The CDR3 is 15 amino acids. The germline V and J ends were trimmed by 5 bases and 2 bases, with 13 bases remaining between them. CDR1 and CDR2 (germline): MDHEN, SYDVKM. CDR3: CASSPNSSPYNEQFF. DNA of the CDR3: TGTGCCAGCAGTCCCAATAGCAGTCCCTACAATGAGCAGTTCTTC.

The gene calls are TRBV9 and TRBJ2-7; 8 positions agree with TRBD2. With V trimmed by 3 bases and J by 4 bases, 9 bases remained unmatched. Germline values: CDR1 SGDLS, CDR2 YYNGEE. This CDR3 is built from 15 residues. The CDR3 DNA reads TGTGCCAGCAGCGCAATCCCGGGACTAGAATACGAGCAGTACTTC. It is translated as CASSAIPGLEYEQYF.